Detailed here is one TCR beta chain. Its recognized antigen is unknown. Base qualities are not at hand, and no much larger clone is one base apart. The CDR3 regions of human TCRbeta chains were analyzed by immunosequencing. On the authors' methods: Repertoire TCRs were checked for matches against a reference library of SARS-CoV-2-specific TCRs that had been generated using the MIRA antigen-specificity platform. Breadth meant the fraction of unique TCRs that were SARS-CoV-2-associated, whereas depth meant the fraction of total T cells that were SARS-CoV-2-associated. Using the MIRA data, every spike-specific TCR was mapped to the spike region that the TCR reacted to and assigned to either a CD4 or a CD8 class. Log10-transformed breadth and depth values were compared by one-way ANOVA with Sidak's multiple comparisons tests. Entries here come from immuneACCESS through TCRdb and include only in-frame sequences with V and J called. Some clones fail to appear in such tables; in the studies checked, an unresolved V gene covers under half of the shortfall, and the cause of the remainder is unknown. V and J calls and clone size follow that table, whereas D and trimming were derived from the DNA. The sample data list tens of thousands of clones, and roughly 90% of these were observed just once. Approximately 1.3% of the sample lies in the top ten.

These data come from a study of T cell responses to AZD1222 COVID-19 vaccine listed by TCRdb under 2021. Context from the whole study: A total of 230 to 250 trial participants underwent TCR sequencing, of whom approximately 210 received two doses of AZD1222 and roughly 25 received two doses of the MenACWY control vaccine. Enrollment into the trials was organized by age into subgroups of 18-55, 56-69 and 70-plus years, and those subgroups contained roughly 150, 30 and 60 TCR-sequenced participants, respectively. Study-wide findings and limitations: No day 14 peak-response samples were available, so repertoires were characterized only after the peak T cell response. Only 5 to 7 AZD1222 recipients were SARS-CoV-2 seropositive at baseline, limiting conclusions about previously exposed vaccinees. The 56-69-year group was small, and its depth increase did not reach significance, likely because of low power. The whole spike protein was spanned by vaccine-associated CD4 TCRs, and dominant responses were seen in regions 160-218 and 743-854. Participants were mostly white British, with more females than males. The authors suggested clonal diversity may have been underestimated. Spike-specific TCR breadth and depth rose significantly after two AZD1222 doses compared with day 0 and with MenACWY recipients. Nearly half of unique spike-specific TCRs reportedly recognized epitopes outside regions mutated in the B.1.351 and B.1.1.7 variants.

The sample's time point label, in plain terms: about 28 days (+/-7) after the second vaccine dose. AZD1222 recipients with second doses at about 4 weeks or about 12 weeks were pooled, because spike-specific TCR depth and breadth did not differ between schedules. Vaccinee samples came from UK trials COV001 and COV002, including a single-blind randomized controlled phase 2/3 trial of AZD1222 (ChAdOx1 nCoV-19) in healthy adults. For TCRbeta chain sequencing, PBMC samples were collected from trial participants at day 0 and at day 28 after the second dose. Cut back by 1 base and 8 bases, the V and J ends lie 15 bases apart. The CDR3, cysteine through phenylalanine, is 14 amino acids long. The entry retains the CDR3 DNA only, 42 bases that are in frame from base 1. The germline V gene encodes CDR1 GTSNPN and CDR2 SVGIG (reference sequence).

The sequence links TRBV30 to TRBJ2-1, with TRBD1 perhaps the D gene, on 8 matching bases. The sequence derives from an adult who received the AZD1222 COVID-19 vaccine. This sample comprised peripheral blood, obtained 28 days after the second AZD1222 dose. The DNA reads TGTGCCTGGAGTGACGGCACAGGGGGGGATGAGCAGTTCTTC. Translated, it reads CAWSDGTGGDEQFF.